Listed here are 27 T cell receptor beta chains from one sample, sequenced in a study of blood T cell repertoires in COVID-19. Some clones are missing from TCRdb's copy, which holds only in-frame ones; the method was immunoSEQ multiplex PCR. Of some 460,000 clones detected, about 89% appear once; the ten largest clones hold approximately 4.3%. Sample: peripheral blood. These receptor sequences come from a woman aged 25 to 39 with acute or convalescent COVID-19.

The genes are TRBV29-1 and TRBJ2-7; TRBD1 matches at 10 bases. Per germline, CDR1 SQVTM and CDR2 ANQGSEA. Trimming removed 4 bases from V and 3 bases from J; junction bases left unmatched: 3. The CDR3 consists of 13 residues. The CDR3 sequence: CSVGQGANYEQYF. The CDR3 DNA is TGCAGCGTTGGACAGGGGGCAAACTACGAGCAGTACTTC.

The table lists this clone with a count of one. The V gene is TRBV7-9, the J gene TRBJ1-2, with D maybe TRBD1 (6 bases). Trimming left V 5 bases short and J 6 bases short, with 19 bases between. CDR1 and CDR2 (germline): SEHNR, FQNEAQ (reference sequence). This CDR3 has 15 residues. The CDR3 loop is CASSQPTGPVDGYTF. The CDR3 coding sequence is TGTGCCAGCAGCCAGCCTACAGGGCCGGTCGATGGCTACACCTTC. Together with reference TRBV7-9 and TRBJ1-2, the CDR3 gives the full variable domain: DTGVSQNPRHKITKRGQNVTFRCDPISEHNRLYWYRQTLGQGPEFLTYFQNEAQLEKSRLLSDRFSAERPKGSFSTLEIQRTEQGDSAMYLCASSQPTGPVDGYTFGSGTRLTVV.

Here the CDR3 DNA reads TGTGCCAGCAGCTTGGATAGGGGGCGCCATAATTCACCCCTCCACTTT. It is translated as CASSLDRGRHNSPLHF. V usage is TRBV5-4 and J usage is TRBJ1-6; 7 bases line up with TRBD1. The CDR3 spans 16 residues. The germline V gene encodes CDR1 SGHNT and CDR2 YYREEE (reference sequence). V was clipped by 0 bases and J by 5 bases; unmatched bases: 5. Variable domain in full (rest from reference TRBV5-4 and TRBJ1-6): ETGVTQSPTHLIKTRGQQVTLRCSSQSGHNTVSWYQQALGQGPQFIFQYYREEENGRGNFPPRFSGLQFPNYSSELNVNALELDDSALYLCASSLDRGRHNSPLHFGNGTRLTVT.

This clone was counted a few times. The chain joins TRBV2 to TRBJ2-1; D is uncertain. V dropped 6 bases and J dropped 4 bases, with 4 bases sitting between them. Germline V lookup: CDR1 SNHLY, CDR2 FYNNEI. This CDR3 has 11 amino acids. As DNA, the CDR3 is TGTGCCAGCAGCCAATACAATGAGCAGTTCTTC. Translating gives CASSQYNEQFF. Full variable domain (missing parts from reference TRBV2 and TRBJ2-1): EPEVTQTPSHQVTQMGQEVILRCVPISNHLYFYWYRQILGQKVEFLVSFYNNEISEKSEIFDDQFSVERPDGSNFTLKIRSTKLEDSAMYFCASSQYNEQFFGPGTRLTVL.

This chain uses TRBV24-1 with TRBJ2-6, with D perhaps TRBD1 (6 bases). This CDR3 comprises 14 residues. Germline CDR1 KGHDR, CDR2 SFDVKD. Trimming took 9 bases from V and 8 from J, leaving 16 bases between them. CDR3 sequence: CATDRDRLTNVLTF. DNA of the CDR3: TGTGCCACCGACCGAGACAGGCTAACCAACGTCCTGACTTTC.

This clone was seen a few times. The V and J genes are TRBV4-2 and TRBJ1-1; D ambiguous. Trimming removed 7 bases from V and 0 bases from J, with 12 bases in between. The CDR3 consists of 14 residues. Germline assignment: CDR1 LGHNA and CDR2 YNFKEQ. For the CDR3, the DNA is TGTGCCAGCAAACAAGAGACAATGAACACTGAAGCTTTCTTT. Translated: CASKQETMNTEAFF.

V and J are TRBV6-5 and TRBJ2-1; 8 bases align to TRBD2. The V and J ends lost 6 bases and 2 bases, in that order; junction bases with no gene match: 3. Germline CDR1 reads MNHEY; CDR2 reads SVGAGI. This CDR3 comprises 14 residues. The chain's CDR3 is CASRSGGTYNEQFF. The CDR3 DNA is TGTGCCAGCAGGAGCGGGGGCACCTACAATGAGCAGTTCTTC.

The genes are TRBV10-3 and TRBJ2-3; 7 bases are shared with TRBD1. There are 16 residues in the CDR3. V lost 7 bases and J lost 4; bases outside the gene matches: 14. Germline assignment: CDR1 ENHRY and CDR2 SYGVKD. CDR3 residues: CAIKGRQGSIPDTQYF. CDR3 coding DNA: TGTGCCATCAAGGGGCGACAGGGATCAATCCCAGATACGCAGTATTTT.

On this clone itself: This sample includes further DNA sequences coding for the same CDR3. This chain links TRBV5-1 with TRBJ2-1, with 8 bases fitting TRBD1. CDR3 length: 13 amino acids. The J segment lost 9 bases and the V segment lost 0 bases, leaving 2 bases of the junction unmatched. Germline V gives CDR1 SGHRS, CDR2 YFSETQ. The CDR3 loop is CASSLAQGGEQFF. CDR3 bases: TGCGCCAGCAGCTTGGCACAGGGGGGTGAGCAGTTCTTC.

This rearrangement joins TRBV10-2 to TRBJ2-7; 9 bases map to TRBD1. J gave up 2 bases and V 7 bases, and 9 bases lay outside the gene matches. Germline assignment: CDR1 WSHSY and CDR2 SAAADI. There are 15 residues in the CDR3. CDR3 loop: CASTGNRQGAYEQYF. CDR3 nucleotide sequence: TGCGCCAGCACAGGAAACCGACAGGGGGCCTACGAGCAGTACTTC.

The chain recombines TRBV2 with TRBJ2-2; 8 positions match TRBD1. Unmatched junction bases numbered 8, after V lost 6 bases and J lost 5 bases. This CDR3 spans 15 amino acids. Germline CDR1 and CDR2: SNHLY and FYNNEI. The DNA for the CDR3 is TGTGCCAGCAGAAGGACAGGGACGGGGACCGGGGAGCTGTTTTTT. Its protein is CASRRTGTGTGELFF.

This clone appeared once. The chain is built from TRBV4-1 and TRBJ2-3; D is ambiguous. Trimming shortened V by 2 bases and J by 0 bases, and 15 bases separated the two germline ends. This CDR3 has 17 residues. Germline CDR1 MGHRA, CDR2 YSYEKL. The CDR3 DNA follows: TGCGCCAGCAGCCAACAAATTGCGAGTCTTAGCACAGATACGCAGTATTTT. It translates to CASSQQIASLSTDTQYF.

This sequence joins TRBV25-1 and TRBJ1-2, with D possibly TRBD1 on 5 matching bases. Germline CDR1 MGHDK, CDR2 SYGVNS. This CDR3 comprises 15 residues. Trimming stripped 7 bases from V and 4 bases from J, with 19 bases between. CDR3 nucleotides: TGTGCCAGCATTGGCCGGGGAGGGGAGTCCTATGGCTACACCTTC. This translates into CASIGRGGESYGYTF.

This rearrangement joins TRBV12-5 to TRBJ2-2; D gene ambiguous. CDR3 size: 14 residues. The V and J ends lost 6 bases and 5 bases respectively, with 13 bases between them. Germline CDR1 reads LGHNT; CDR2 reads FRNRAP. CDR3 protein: CASGHYGYTGELFF. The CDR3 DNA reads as TGTGCTAGTGGCCACTACGGGTATACCGGGGAGCTGTTTTTT.

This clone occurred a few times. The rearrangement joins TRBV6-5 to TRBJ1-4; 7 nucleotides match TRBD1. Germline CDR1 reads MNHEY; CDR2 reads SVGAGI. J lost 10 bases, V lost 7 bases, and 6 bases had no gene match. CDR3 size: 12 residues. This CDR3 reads CASIGNRGKLFF. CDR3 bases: TGTGCCAGCATTGGTAACAGGGGAAAACTGTTTTTT.

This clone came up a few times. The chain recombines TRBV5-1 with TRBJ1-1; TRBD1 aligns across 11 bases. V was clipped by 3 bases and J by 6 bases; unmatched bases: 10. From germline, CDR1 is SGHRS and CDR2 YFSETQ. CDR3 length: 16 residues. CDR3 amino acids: CASSSGGTGGAAEAFF. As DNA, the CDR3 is TGCGCCAGCAGCTCCGGAGGGACAGGGGGGGCCGCTGAAGCTTTCTTT.

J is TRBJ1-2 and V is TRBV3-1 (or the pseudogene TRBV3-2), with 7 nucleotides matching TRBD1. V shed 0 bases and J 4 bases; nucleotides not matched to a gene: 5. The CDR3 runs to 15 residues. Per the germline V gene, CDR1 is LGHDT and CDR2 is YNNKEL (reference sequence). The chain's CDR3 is CASSQEETGPYGYTF. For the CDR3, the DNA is TGTGCCAGCAGCCAAGAGGAGACAGGGCCCTATGGCTACACCTTC.

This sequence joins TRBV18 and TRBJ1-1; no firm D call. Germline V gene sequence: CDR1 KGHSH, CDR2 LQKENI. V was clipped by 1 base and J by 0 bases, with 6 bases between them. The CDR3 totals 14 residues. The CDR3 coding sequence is TGTGCCAGCTCACCACAAACAGTGAACACTGAAGCTTTCTTT. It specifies CASSPQTVNTEAFF. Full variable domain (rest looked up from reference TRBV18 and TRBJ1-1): NAGVMQNPRHLVRRRGQEARLRCSPMKGHSHVYWYRQLPEEGLKFMVYLQKENIIDESGMPKERFSAEFPKEGPSILRIQQVVRGDSAAYFCASSPQTVNTEAFFGQGTRLTVV.

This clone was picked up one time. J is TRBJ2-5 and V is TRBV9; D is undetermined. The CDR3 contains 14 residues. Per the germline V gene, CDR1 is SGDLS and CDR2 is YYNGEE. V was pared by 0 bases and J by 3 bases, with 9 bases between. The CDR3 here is CASSVESAEETQYF. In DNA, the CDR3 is TGTGCCAGCAGCGTAGAGAGCGCCGAAGAGACCCAGTACTTC.

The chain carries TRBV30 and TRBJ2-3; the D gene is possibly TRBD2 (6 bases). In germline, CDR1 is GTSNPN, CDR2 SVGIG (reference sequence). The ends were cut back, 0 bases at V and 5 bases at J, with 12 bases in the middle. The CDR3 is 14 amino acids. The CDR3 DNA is TGTGCCTGGAGTGTTCCGAGCGGGTTAGATACGCAGTATTTT. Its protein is CAWSVPSGLDTQYF.

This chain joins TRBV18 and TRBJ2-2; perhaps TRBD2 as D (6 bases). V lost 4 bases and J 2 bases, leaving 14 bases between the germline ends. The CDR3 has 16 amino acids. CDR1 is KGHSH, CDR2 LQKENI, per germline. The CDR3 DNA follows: TGTGCCAGCTCACAATACGGGACTGAAAACACCGGGGAGCTGTTTTTT. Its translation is CASSQYGTENTGELFF. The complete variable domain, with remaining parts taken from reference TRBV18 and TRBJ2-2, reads NAGVMQNPRHLVRRRGQEARLRCSPMKGHSHVYWYRQLPEEGLKFMVYLQKENIIDESGMPKERFSAEFPKEGPSILRIQQVVRGDSAAYFCASSQYGTENTGELFFGEGSRLTVL.

The CDR3 sequence: CASSLFYGSYEQYF. The CDR3 DNA reads TGTGCCAGCAGCTTGTTTTACGGCTCCTACGAGCAGTACTTC. V usage is TRBV5-5 and J usage is TRBJ2-7; D gene unclear. V was cut by 1 base and J by 0 bases, with 8 bases left in between. The CDR3 has 14 residues. CDR1 is SGHKS, CDR2 YYEKEE, per germline (reference sequence).

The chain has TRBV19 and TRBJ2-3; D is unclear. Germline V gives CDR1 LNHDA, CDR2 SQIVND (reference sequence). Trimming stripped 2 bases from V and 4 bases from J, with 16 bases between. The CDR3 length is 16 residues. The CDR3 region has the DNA TGTGCCAGTAGTATAAAGTACGGTAGGAGTGCAGATACGCAGTATTTT. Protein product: CASSIKYGRSADTQYF.

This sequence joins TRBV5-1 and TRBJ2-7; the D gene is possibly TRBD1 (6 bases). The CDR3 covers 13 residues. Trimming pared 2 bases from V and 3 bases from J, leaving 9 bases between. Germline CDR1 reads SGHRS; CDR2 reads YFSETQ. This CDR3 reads CASSLQGRYEQYF. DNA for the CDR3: TGCGCCAGCAGCTTACAGGGCCGCTACGAGCAGTACTTC.

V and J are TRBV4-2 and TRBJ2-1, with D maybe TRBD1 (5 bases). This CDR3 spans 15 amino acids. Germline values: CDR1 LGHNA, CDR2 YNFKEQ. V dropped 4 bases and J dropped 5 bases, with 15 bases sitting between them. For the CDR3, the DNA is TGTGCCAGCAGCCCAAGGACACAGTTTAACAATGAGCAGTTCTTC. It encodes CASSPRTQFNNEQFF.

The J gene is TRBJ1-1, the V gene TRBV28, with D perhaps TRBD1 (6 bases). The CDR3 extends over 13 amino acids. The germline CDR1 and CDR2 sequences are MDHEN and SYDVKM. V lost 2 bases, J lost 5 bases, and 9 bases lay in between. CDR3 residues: CASSLQGTTEAFF. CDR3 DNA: TGTGCCAGCAGTTTACAGGGGACAACTGAAGCTTTCTTT.

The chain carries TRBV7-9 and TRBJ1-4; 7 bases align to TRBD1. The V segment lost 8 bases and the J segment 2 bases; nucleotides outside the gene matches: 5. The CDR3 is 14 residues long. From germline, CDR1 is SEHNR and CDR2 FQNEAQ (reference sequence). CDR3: CASAEGATNEKLFF. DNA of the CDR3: TGTGCCAGCGCGGAGGGGGCGACTAATGAAAAACTGTTTTTT.